This T cell receptor beta chain was sequenced for a study of chemoradiotherapy in HPV16-positive cancers. The CDR3 contains 14 residues. Trimming shortened V by 0 bases and J by 3 bases, and 9 bases separated the two germline ends. Germline V gene data show CDR1 as SGDLS and CDR2 as YYNGEE. Study findings and constraints: Functional assays defining HPV-specific T cells used only a couple of HPV16-positive patients. For HPV16-positive patients, expanding HPV-responsive T cells associated with longer recurrence-free survival.

The data were produced by immunoSEQ multiplex PCR, yet TCRdb's version contains in-frame clones alone and is incomplete. The sample shows approximately 15,000 clones, around 74% of them seen only once. As regards this clone: Its target is not known.

This material was collected from a patient who underwent chemoradiotherapy. The receptor was isolated from a human donor with HPV-associated anogenital cancer. The chain has TRBV9 and TRBJ1-1, with a possible D match to TRBD1 (5 bases). The CDR3 spells CASSVEGRHTEAFF. The CDR3, as DNA: TGTGCCAGCAGCGTAGAGGGGAGGCACACTGAAGCTTTCTTT.